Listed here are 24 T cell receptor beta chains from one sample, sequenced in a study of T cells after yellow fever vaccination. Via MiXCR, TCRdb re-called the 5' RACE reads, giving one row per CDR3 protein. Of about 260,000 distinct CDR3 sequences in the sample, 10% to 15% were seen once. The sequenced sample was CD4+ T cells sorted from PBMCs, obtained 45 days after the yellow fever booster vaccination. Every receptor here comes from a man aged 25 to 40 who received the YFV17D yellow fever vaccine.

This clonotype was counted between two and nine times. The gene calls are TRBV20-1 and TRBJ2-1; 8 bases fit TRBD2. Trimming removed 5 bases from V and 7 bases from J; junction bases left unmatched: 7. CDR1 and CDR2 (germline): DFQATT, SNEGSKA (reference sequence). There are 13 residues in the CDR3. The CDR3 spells CSAPGLGGNEQFF. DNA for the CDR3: TGCAGTGCTCCGGGACTAGGCGGTAATGAGCAGTTCTTC.

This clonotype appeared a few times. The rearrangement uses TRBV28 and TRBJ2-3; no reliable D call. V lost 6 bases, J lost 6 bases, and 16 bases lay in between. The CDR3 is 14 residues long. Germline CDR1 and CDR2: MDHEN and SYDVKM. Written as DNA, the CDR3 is TGTGCCAGCAGCCCACGGATGCGTTGGGATACGCAGTATTTT. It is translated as CASSPRMRWDTQYF.

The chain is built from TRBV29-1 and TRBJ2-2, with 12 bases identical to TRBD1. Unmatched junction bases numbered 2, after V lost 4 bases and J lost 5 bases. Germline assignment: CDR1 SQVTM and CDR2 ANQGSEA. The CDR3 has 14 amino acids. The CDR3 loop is CSVGGQGATGELFF. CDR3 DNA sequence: TGCAGCGTTGGGGGACAGGGGGCAACCGGGGAGCTGTTTTTT.

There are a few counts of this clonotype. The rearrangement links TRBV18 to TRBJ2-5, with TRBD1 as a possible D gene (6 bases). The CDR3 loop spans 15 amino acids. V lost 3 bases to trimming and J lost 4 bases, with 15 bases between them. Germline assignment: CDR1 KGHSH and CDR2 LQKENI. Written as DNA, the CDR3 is TGTGCCAGCTCACCCCCAGGGGCTGAGGGAGAGACCCAGTACTTC. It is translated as CASSPPGAEGETQYF.

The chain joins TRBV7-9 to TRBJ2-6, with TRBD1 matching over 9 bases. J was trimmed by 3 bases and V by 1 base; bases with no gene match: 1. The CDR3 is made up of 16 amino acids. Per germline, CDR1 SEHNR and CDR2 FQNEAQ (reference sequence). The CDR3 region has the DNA TGTGCCAGCAGCTTAGAGACAGGGGGTGGGGCCAACGTCCTGACTTTC. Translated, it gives CASSLETGGGANVLTF.

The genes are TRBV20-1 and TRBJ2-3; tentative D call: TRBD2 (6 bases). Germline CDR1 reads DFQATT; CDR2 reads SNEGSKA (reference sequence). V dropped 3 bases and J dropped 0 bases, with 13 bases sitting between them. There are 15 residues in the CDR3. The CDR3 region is CSARDWAGSTDTQYF. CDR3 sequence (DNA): TGCAGTGCTAGGGATTGGGCGGGAAGCACAGATACGCAGTATTTT.

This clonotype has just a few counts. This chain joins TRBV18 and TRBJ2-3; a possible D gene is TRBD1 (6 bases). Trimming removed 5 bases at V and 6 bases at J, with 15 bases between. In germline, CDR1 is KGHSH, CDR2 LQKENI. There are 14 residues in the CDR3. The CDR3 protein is CASSSYLQGDTQYF. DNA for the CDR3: TGTGCCAGCTCATCCTACCTTCAGGGGGATACGCAGTATTTT.

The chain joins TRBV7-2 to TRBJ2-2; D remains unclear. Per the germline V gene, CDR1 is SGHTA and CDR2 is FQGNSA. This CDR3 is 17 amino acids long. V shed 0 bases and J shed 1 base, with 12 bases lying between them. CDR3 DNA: TGTGCCAGCAGCTTAGCGAGGCTTACTAAGAACACCGGGGAGCTGTTTTTT. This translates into CASSLARLTKNTGELFF.

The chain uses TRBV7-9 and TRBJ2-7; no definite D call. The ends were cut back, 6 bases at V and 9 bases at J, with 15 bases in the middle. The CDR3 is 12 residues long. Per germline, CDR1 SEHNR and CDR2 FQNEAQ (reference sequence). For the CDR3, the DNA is TGTGCCAGCAGTCTAGAGGCCCGAGTGCAGTACTTC. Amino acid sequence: CASSLEARVQYF.

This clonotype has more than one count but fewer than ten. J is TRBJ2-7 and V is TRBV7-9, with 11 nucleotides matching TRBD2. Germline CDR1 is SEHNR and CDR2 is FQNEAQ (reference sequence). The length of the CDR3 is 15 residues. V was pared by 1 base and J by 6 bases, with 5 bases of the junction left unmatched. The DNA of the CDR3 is TGTGCCAGCAGCTTAGAACTAGCGGGAGACGCCGAGCAGTACTTC. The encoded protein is CASSLELAGDAEQYF.

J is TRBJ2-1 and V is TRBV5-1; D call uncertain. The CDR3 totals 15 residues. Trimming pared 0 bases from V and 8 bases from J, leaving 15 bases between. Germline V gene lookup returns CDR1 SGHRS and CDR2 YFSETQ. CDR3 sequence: CASSLENQSFDEQFF. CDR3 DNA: TGCGCCAGCAGCTTGGAGAATCAGTCATTCGATGAGCAGTTCTTC.

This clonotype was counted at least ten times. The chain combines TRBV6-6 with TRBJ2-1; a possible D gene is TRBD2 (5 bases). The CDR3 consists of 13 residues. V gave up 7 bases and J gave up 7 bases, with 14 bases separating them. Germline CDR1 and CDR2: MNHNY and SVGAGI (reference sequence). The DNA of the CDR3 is TGTGCCAGCACCCCGACTACAAAGAATGAGCAGTTCTTC. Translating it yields CASTPTTKNEQFF.

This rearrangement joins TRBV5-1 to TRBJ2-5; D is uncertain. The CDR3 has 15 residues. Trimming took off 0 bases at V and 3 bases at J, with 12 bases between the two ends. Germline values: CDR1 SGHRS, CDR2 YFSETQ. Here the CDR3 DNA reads TGCGCCAGCAGCTTGGACGTGACGGTGAAAGAGACCCAGTACTTC. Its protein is CASSLDVTVKETQYF.

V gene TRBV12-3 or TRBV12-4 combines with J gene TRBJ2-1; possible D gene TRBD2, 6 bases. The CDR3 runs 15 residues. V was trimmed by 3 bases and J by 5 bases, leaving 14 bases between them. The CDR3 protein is CASSFLRTTNNEQFF. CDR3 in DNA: TGTGCCAGCAGTTTTCTTCGGACTACCAACAATGAGCAGTTCTTC.

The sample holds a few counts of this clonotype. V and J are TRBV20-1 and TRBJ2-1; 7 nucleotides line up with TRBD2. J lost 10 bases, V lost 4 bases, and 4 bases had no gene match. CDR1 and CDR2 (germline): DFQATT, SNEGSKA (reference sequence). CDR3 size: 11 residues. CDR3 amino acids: CSAKATSEQFF. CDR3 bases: TGCAGTGCTAAGGCGACTAGCGAGCAGTTCTTC.

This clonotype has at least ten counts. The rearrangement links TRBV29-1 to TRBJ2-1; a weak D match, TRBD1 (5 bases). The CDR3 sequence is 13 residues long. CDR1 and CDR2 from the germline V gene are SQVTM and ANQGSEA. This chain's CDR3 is CSQGTTEYNEQFF. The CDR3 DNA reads TGCAGTCAGGGAACCACGGAGTACAATGAGCAGTTCTTC.

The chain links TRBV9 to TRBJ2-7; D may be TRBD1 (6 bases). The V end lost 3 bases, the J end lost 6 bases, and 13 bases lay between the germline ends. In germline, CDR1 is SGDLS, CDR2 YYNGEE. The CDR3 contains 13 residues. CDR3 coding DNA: TGTGCCAGCAGCGAACAGGGCCGGGGCGAGCAGTACTTC. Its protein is CASSEQGRGEQYF. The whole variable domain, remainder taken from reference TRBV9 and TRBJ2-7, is DSGVTQTPKHLITATGQRVTLRCSPRSGDLSVYWYQQSLDQGLQFLIQYYNGEERAKGNILERFSAQQFPDLHSELNLSSLELGDSALYFCASSEQGRGEQYFGPGTRLTVT.

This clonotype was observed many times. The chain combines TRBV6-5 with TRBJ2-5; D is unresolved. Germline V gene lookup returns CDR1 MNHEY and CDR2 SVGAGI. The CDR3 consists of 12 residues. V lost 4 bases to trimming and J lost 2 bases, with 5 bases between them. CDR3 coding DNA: TGTGCCAGCAGTTTCGGTCAAGAGACCCAGTACTTC. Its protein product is CASSFGQETQYF.

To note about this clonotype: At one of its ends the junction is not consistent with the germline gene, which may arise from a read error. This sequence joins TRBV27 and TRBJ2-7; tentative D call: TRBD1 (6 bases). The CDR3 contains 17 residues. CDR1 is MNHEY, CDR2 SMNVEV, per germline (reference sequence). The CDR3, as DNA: TGTGCCAGCAGTCCCCCGCCCGGGACATATTCCTCCAACGAGCAGTACTTC. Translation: CASSPPPGTYSSNEQYF.

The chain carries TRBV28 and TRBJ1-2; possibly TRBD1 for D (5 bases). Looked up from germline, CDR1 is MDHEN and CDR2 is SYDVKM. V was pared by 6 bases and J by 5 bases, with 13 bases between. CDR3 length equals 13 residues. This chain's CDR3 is CASRGDGTYGYTF. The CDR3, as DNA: TGTGCCAGCAGGGGAGACGGGACTTATGGCTACACCTTC.

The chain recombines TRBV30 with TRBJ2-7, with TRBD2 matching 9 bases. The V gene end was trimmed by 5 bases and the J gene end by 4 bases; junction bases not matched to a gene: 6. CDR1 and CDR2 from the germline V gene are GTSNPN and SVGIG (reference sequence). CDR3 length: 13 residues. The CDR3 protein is CAWGSGRGYEQYF. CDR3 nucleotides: TGTGCCTGGGGTAGCGGGAGAGGTTACGAGCAGTACTTC.

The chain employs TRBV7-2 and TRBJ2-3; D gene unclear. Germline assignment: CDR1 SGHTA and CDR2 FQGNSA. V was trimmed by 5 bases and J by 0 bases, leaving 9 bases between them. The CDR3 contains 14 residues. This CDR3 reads CASSPYLSTDTQYF. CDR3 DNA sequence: TGTGCCAGCAGCCCTTACTTGAGCACAGATACGCAGTATTTT.

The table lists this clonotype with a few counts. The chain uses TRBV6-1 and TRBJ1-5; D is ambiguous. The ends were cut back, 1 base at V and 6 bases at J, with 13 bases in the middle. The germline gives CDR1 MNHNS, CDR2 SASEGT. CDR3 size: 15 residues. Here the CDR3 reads CASSEVGLTIQPQHF. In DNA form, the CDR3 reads TGTGCCAGCAGTGAAGTCGGACTTACCATTCAGCCCCAGCATTTT.

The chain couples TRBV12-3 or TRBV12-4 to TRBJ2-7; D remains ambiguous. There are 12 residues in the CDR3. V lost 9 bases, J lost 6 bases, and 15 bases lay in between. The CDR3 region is CASGSGVREQYF. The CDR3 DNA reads TGTGCCAGTGGGTCAGGCGTACGCGAGCAGTACTTC.